The sequence of this T cell receptor (beta chain) was determined in a study of blood T cell repertoires in COVID-19 (dated by TCRdb to 2020 to 2021). Notes on the research overall: Collaborator samples came from the United States, Italy and Spain and covered acute and convalescent phases of COVID-19. The prospective study material was composed of cDNA or gDNA derived from T cells, B-cell-depleted T cells, or PBMCs. Deeply sampled blood TCRbeta repertoires from subjects exposed to, actively infected with, or recovered from COVID-19 were included in the dataset. A freely available public database, intended as a resource for researchers studying the immune response to SARS-CoV-2, is where the repertoires were released. The samples were drawn from two sources: the first 160 participants of the ongoing ImmuneRACE study, and 1,254 subjects contributed by 6 global collaborators. The sample metadata nearly always contained a de-identified subject ID, COVID-19 status, age in years and sex. Where available, HLA class I and class II types were obtained from metadata supplied by the sample provider rather than from assay-based typing.

This clone has more than one count but fewer than ten. The antigen it binds to is not known. Within one base of it there is no much larger clone, and no base qualities were kept. TCRbeta CDR3 regions were amplified from genomic DNA using the immunoSEQ Assay, a bias-controlled multiplex PCR. The study's own analysis went as follows. Nucleated cell counts per sample were estimated from amplification of reference gene primers within the assay. To quantify the absolute abundance of each unique TCRbeta CDR3 rearrangement, sequence reads were collapsed and filtered. For each sample, productive Simpson clonality was calculated by taking the square root of Simpson's diversity index across productive rearrangements. In its TCRdb copy, this immuneACCESS table keeps in-frame sequences only and misses some clones. Where compared with another copy, unresolved V genes explain less than half of these, and the others have no known cause. The V and J calls and clone size are taken from that table; D and trimming were inferred from the DNA. This sample comprises more than 85,000 clones, about 80% of them detected only once. The ten largest clones represent 3.5% to 5% of the sample.

On the study overall, not on this receptor specifically: Clinical and demographic metadata were provided uncurated, with the amount varying by source and participant.

The CDR1 and CDR2 encoded by the germline V gene are SNHLY and FYNNEI. Relative to germline, V is 7 bases shorter and J is 9 bases shorter, with 19 bases between their ends. Including cysteine and phenylalanine, the CDR3 has 14 amino acids. The retained sequence is limited to the CDR3, 42 bases, with the frame set at the first base. Whole blood was collected in K2EDTA tubes by collaborating institutions according to the institutions' own protocols. For TCRbeta analysis, collaborators shipped samples as frozen whole blood, isolated PBMCs, or DNA extracted from either of those sample types. This sequence was found in a human donor in a cohort sampled during active COVID-19. The V and J genes are TRBV2 and TRBJ2-1, with the D gene not clear enough to name. Material for sequencing was peripheral blood. The nucleotides read TGTGCCAGCAACCGTGACAAACGTATTTCTGAGCAGTTCTTC. The encoded protein is CASNRDKRISEQFF.